This TCR beta chain appears in the sequencing data of a study of shared clonotypes between healthy human individuals. Looking at the study overall: Donors, aged 18 to 49, were a couple of women and three men. Study-wide results and caveats: Relative to memory subsets, naive subsets generally showed larger estimated richness. The donor pool, a small one, limited the genetic and exposure-history diversity represented. Investigators expected sequencing depth to affect clonotype sharing among donors.

As for this clone: The target antigen is unknown.

The method was immunoSEQ multiplex PCR; TCRdb's version includes in-frame clones alone and lacks a portion of them. The repertoire holds 2 million to 2.5 million clones, with 85% to 95% as singletons. The CDR3 contains 14 residues. Trimming removed 9 bases from V and 2 bases from J, with 15 bases in between. Germline CDR1 and CDR2: LGHNA and YSLEER. The sample taken for sequencing was naive CD4+ T cells sorted from blood. Regarding subset: CD45RA+ positively selected. This TCR came from a man aged 18 to 29 in good health. V is TRBV4-3 and J is TRBJ2-3, with D maybe TRBD2 (6 bases). CDR3 sequence (DNA): TGCGCCAGTGGGACTTCCCGCGACACAGATACGCAGTATTTT. This gives the protein CASGTSRDTDTQYF.